These T cell receptor beta chains were read from a single sample in a study of shared clonotypes between healthy human individuals. Some clones are missing from TCRdb's copy, which holds only in-frame ones; the method was immunoSEQ multiplex PCR. The sample carries 2,100,000 or so clones, approximately 95% recorded once. The sequenced material came from naive CD4+ T cells sorted from blood. The source of these receptors is a man between 18 and 35 years old in good health. Both conserved end residues are part of each CDR3. The D gene is left open where the match is weak. Expanded clones are given a class, and other clones once, few, many or no size at all.

>-|17|TRBV18|TRBJ1-2|-
CASSPVQGSRINYGYTF
TGTGCCAGCTCACCAGTTCAGGGATCTCGAATTAACTATGGCTACACCTTC
>TRBD1|15|TRBV6-1|TRBJ1-2|-
CASSEVGTGWDGYTF
TGTGCCAGCAGTGAAGTGGGGACAGGGTGGGATGGCTACACCTTC
>TRBD2|14|TRBV5-1|TRBJ2-1|-
CASRLSGGADEQFF
TGCGCCAGCCGTCTTAGCGGGGGGGCGGATGAGCAGTTCTTC
>-|12|TRBV10-3|TRBJ2-3|-
CAIGESTDTQYF
TGTGCCATCGGAGAAAGCACAGATACGCAGTATTTT
>-|14|TRBV5-1|TRBJ2-2|once
CASRSGWNTGELFF
TGCGCCAGCAGGTCAGGGTGGAACACCGGGGAGCTGTTTTTT
>TRBD2|15|TRBV28|TRBJ2-3|-
CASSGSGGSTDTQYF
TGTGCCAGCAGTGGGAGCGGGGGGAGCACAGATACGCAGTATTTT
>-|13|TRBV6-5|TRBJ2-5|-
CASSQGPGETQYF
TGTGCCAGCAGCCAGGGGCCCGGGGAGACCCAGTACTTC
>-|16|TRBV28|TRBJ2-1|-
CASSSPGGSSYNEQFF
TGTGCCAGCAGCTCCCCCGGGGGCAGCTCCTACAATGAGCAGTTCTTC
>-|15|TRBV15|TRBJ1-5|once
CATSAPGGHYQPQHF
TGTGCCACCAGCGCCCCCGGTGGACACTATCAGCCCCAGCATTTT
>TRBD1|18|TRBV7-2|TRBJ1-6|-
CASSGGDRVIFYNSPLHF
TGTGCCAGCAGCGGAGGGGACAGGGTGATTTTCTATAATTCACCCCTCCACTTT
>TRBD2|15|TRBV30|TRBJ2-1|-
CAWRPLAGIYNEQFF
TGTGCCTGGAGACCCCTAGCGGGAATTTACAATGAGCAGTTCTTC
>TRBD1|14|TRBV29-1|TRBJ2-3|-
CSTNQGTGADTQYF
TGCAGCACAAATCAAGGGACAGGAGCAGATACGCAGTATTTT
>TRBD1|13|TRBV7-9|TRBJ1-1|-
CASSRQGNTEAFF
TGTGCCAGCAGCCGACAGGGAAACACTGAAGCTTTCTTT
>TRBD2|21|TRBV5-1|TRBJ2-7|-
CASSLASGTSGGLKDRYEQYF
TGCGCCAGCAGCTTGGCGAGTGGGACTAGCGGGGGCCTAAAAGACAGATACGAGCAGTACTTC
>TRBD1|14|TRBV4-1|TRBJ2-7|-
CASSQPDRAGEQYF
TGCGCCAGCAGCCAACCGGACAGGGCGGGGGAGCAGTACTTC
>TRBD2|16|TRBV5-4|TRBJ2-2|-
CATSPISGSGTGELFF
TGTGCCACCTCCCCTATTAGCGGGAGTGGTACCGGGGAGCTGTTTTTT
>TRBD1|15|TRBV11-2|TRBJ2-7|-
CASSLARTGAYEQYF
TGTGCCAGCAGCTTAGCCCGGACAGGGGCCTACGAGCAGTACTTC
>-|14|TRBV6-6|TRBJ2-3|-
CASNGGHPPDTQYF
TGTGCCAGCAACGGGGGGCACCCGCCAGATACGCAGTATTTT
>TRBD2|16|TRBV7-9|TRBJ2-5|-
CASSFGASGNSGTQYF
TGTGCCAGCAGCTTCGGGGCTAGCGGGAACTCGGGGACCCAGTACTTC
>TRBD2|16|TRBV9|TRBJ2-3|-
CASSVTSGRDTDTQYF
TGTGCCAGCAGCGTGACTAGCGGGAGAGACACAGATACGCAGTATTTT
>-|13|TRBV5-4|TRBJ2-1|-
CASSLGGPNEQFF
TGTGCCAGCAGCTTGGGCGGGCCCAATGAGCAGTTCTTC
>-|14|TRBV6-1|TRBJ2-7|-
CASNKVTFSYEQYF
TGTGCCAGCAATAAGGTGACCTTCTCCTACGAGCAGTACTTC
>TRBD2|15|TRBV9|TRBJ2-1|-
CASSVGLAADNEQFF
TGTGCCAGCAGCGTAGGACTAGCGGCAGACAATGAGCAGTTCTTC
>-|10|TRBV20-1|TRBJ2-7|-
CSVAPGEQYF
TGCAGTGTCGCCCCGGGGGAGCAGTACTTC
>-|12|TRBV11-3|TRBJ2-7|-
CASSPSPYEQYF
TGTGCCAGCAGCCCTTCGCCCTACGAGCAGTACTTC
>-|16|TRBV28|TRBJ1-2|-
CASSPTLGTKGYGYTF
TGTGCCAGCAGTCCAACACTCGGGACCAAGGGTTATGGCTACACCTTC